These 21 T cell receptor beta chains came from one sample sequenced in a study of T cell responses to AZD1222 COVID-19 vaccine. Measured with immunoSEQ multiplex PCR; TCRdb has only the in-frame clones, and not every one. The sample includes about 150,000 clones, 86% of them seen just once. The source was peripheral blood, collected on day 0 of MenACWY control vaccination. Source of these receptors: an adult in good health.

The chain links TRBV5-1 to TRBJ2-3, with 14 positions matching TRBD2. V was pared by 4 bases and J by 7 bases, with 14 bases of the junction left unmatched. The CDR3 is 18 residues long. CDR1 SGHRS and CDR2 YFSETQ come from the germline V gene. The DNA of the CDR3 is TGCGCCAGCAGCCACAACCCGGGACTAGCGGGGGCACAGAATACGCAGTATTTT. Its translation is CASSHNPGLAGAQNTQYF.

This chain connects TRBV4-2 to TRBJ2-1; 7 bases match TRBD2. Germline CDR1 is LGHNA and CDR2 is YNFKEQ. There are 16 residues in the CDR3. Trimming took 0 bases from V and 1 from J; bases not matched to a gene: 3. Written as DNA, the CDR3 is TGTGCCAGCAGCCAAGATCGGGGGGTTTCCTACAATGAGCAGTTCTTC. Amino acid sequence: CASSQDRGVSYNEQFF.

The V call is TRBV6-5, the J call TRBJ2-2; D gene ambiguous. The ends were cut back, 2 bases at V and 6 bases at J, with 4 bases in the middle. Germline V gives CDR1 MNHEY, CDR2 SVGAGI. The CDR3 sequence is 12 residues long. CDR3 nucleotides: TGTGCCAGCAGTTACCGCCCCGGGGAGCTGTTTTTT. Translation gives CASSYRPGELFF.

V gene TRBV11-2 combines with J gene TRBJ1-3; no clear D gene. V was clipped by 5 bases and J by 4 bases, with 15 bases between them. Germline loops: CDR1 SGHAT, CDR2 FQNNGV. CDR3 length equals 15 residues. For the CDR3, the DNA is TGTGCCAGCAGCCCCCGCAGCCTAATAGGAAACACCATATATTTT. It translates to CASSPRSLIGNTIYF.

The chain links TRBV2 to TRBJ2-7; TRBD2 agrees at 12 bases. After removal of 8 bases from V and 2 bases from J, the junction contained 1 base not matched to a gene. Germline values: CDR1 SNHLY, CDR2 FYNNEI. The CDR3 is 13 amino acids. As DNA, the CDR3 is TGTGCCAGCGGACTAGCGGGGACCTACGAGCAGTACTTC. It encodes CASGLAGTYEQYF.

This chain connects TRBV6-5 to TRBJ1-6, with TRBD1 identical over 7 bases. V shed 6 bases, J shed 6 bases, and the junction held 8 bases outside the gene matches. The V gene's germline CDR1 is MNHEY and CDR2 SVGAGI. The CDR3 sequence is 15 residues long. The CDR3 protein is CASSLDRVINSPLHF. CDR3 DNA: TGTGCCAGCAGCCTAGACAGGGTTATTAATTCACCCCTCCACTTT.

This sequence joins TRBV19 and TRBJ1-5, with D uncertain. CDR1 LNHDA and CDR2 SQIVND come from the germline V gene (reference sequence). Trimming pared 6 bases from V and 9 bases from J, leaving 27 bases between. This CDR3 contains 17 residues. The CDR3 here is CASRSRTEVAEIRPQHF. The CDR3 bases are TGTGCCAGTAGATCCCGGACGGAGGTGGCAGAGATTCGGCCCCAGCATTTT.

The chain carries TRBV24-1 and TRBJ2-4; weak D call: TRBD1 (6 bases). This CDR3 comprises 16 residues. Looked up from germline, CDR1 is KGHDR and CDR2 is SFDVKD. Deletions cut 4 bases from V and 5 bases from J, with 17 bases between. As DNA, the CDR3 is TGTGCCACCAGTGACCCCAGTCAGGGGCGCGAAAACATTCAGTACTTC. Protein: CATSDPSQGRENIQYF.

V is TRBV5-1 and J is TRBJ2-2; the match to TRBD2 covers 9 bases. The trim removed 2 bases at V and 4 bases at J, leaving 3 bases unmatched. This CDR3 is built from 15 residues. Germline V gene data show CDR1 as SGHRS and CDR2 as YFSETQ. As DNA, the CDR3 is TGCGCCAGCAGCTTTAGCGGGGGAATCACCGGGGAGCTGTTTTTT. Amino acids: CASSFSGGITGELFF.

This chain joins TRBV3-1 (or the pseudogene TRBV3-2) and TRBJ2-7; D uncertain. With 5 bases removed from V and 3 bases from J, the gap between germline ends came to 14 bases. Germline CDR1 and CDR2: LGHDT and YNNKEL (reference sequence). There are 14 residues in the CDR3. The CDR3 here is CASSLPGPSYEQYF. The CDR3 DNA is TGTGCCAGCAGCTTACCTGGACCCAGCTACGAGCAGTACTTC.

The chain uses TRBV18 and TRBJ2-1; D perhaps matches TRBD1 (6 bases). The germline V gene has CDR1 KGHSH and CDR2 LQKENI. This CDR3 region has 12 residues. Trimming took 2 bases from V and 14 from J, leaving 13 bases between them. Here the CDR3 reads CASSPSTGMEFF. CDR3 nucleotides: TGTGCCAGCTCACCATCGACAGGAATGGAGTTCTTC.

The rearrangement links TRBV5-1 to TRBJ1-1; weak D call: TRBD1 (5 bases). The ends were cut back, 4 bases at V and 8 bases at J, with 12 bases in the middle. Germline loops: CDR1 SGHRS, CDR2 YFSETQ. This CDR3 spans 12 amino acids. CDR3 in amino acids: CASSGGRTEAFF. DNA of the CDR3: TGCGCCAGCAGCGGGGGACGCACCGAAGCTTTCTTT.

The V gene is TRBV19, the J gene TRBJ2-7; D possibly matches TRBD1 or TRBD2 (6 bases each). V was clipped by 8 bases and J by 4 bases, with 18 bases between them. Germline-derived CDR1 and CDR2 are LNHDA and SQIVND (reference sequence). This CDR3 comprises 14 residues. CDR3: CASGGPSAGYEQYF. In DNA form, the CDR3 reads TGTGCCAGTGGGGGCCCCAGCGCGGGGTACGAGCAGTACTTC.

The chain uses TRBV7-9 and TRBJ1-5; 9 bases agree with TRBD1. CDR1 is SEHNR and CDR2 is FQNEAQ in the germline V gene (reference sequence). The trim removed 4 bases at V and 4 bases at J, leaving 5 bases unmatched. This CDR3 comprises 15 residues. The CDR3 nucleotides are TGTGCCAGCAGCTCGGACAGGGGAAGGAATCAGCCCCAGCATTTT. This translates into CASSSDRGRNQPQHF. Full variable domain (rest looked up from reference TRBV7-9 and TRBJ1-5): DTGVSQNPRHKITKRGQNVTFRCDPISEHNRLYWYRQTLGQGPEFLTYFQNEAQLEKSRLLSDRFSAERPKGSFSTLEIQRTEQGDSAMYLCASSSDRGRNQPQHFGDGTRLSIL.

The rearrangement links TRBV19 to TRBJ1-6, with unresolved D. The CDR3 is 15 residues long. Germline V lookup: CDR1 LNHDA, CDR2 SQIVND (reference sequence). V was trimmed by 5 bases and J by 6 bases, leaving 14 bases between them. In DNA form, the CDR3 reads TGTGCCAGTAGTCCCAGCCGGGCATTTAATTCACCCCTCCACTTT. This sequence encodes CASSPSRAFNSPLHF.

V and J are TRBV24-1 and TRBJ2-2; D assignment may be TRBD1 or TRBD2 (5 bases each). Trimming removed 0 bases at V and 1 base at J, with 11 bases between. CDR3 size: 17 residues. Looked up from germline, CDR1 is KGHDR and CDR2 is SFDVKD. The CDR3 nucleotides are TGTGCCACCAGTGATTTGCAGGGTGGAGGGAACACCGGGGAGCTGTTTTTT. Its translation: CATSDLQGGGNTGELFF.

The V call is TRBV10-1, the J call TRBJ2-2, with TRBD1 matching 7 bases. V dropped 5 bases and J dropped 5; count of bases not matched to a gene: 5. This CDR3 has 14 residues. The germline V gene encodes CDR1 WNHNN and CDR2 SYGVQD (reference sequence). The CDR3 region has the DNA TGCGCCAGCAGTACAACAGGGGATACCGGGGAGCTGTTTTTT. Encoded protein: CASSTTGDTGELFF.

This clone was found a few times. The chain employs TRBV19 and TRBJ1-5; 11 bases line up with TRBD1. V trimming: 8 bases; J trimming: 5 bases; junction bases outside the gene matches: 11. The germline CDR1 and CDR2 sequences are LNHDA and SQIVND (reference sequence). The CDR3 is 16 residues long. CDR3 sequence: CASGAYQGQGDQPQHF. The DNA of the CDR3 is TGTGCCAGTGGAGCATACCAGGGACAGGGGGATCAGCCCCAGCATTTT.

V and J are TRBV3-1 (or the pseudogene TRBV3-2) and TRBJ1-5, with 9 bases matching TRBD1. CDR1 and CDR2 from the germline V gene are LGHDT and YNNKEL (reference sequence). V was clipped by 4 bases and J by 5 bases; unmatched bases: 6. The length of the CDR3 is 15 residues. CDR3 amino acids: CASSPGTGLYQPQHF. CDR3 nucleotide sequence: TGTGCCAGCAGCCCGGGGACAGGGCTATATCAGCCCCAGCATTTT.

This clone was detected a few times. The chain joins TRBV10-2 to TRBJ1-4, with TRBD1 identical over 7 bases. The CDR3 covers 14 residues. CDR1 and CDR2 (germline): WSHSY, SAAADI. V shed 2 bases and J 8 bases; nucleotides not matched to a gene: 5. DNA for the CDR3: TGCGCCAGCAGTGAGCCGGGACAGAGAGAAAAACTGTTTTTT. Its translation: CASSEPGQREKLFF.

This clone appeared a single time. V and J are TRBV27 and TRBJ1-3; tentatively, D is TRBD1 (5 bases). The ends were cut back, 3 bases at V and 3 bases at J, with 12 bases in the middle. Per the germline V gene, CDR1 is MNHEY and CDR2 is SMNVEV (reference sequence). CDR3 length: 15 residues. The CDR3, as DNA: TGTGCCAGCAGTTTGGGGGGGTCAGGTGGAAACACCATATATTTT. As protein: CASSLGGSGGNTIYF.